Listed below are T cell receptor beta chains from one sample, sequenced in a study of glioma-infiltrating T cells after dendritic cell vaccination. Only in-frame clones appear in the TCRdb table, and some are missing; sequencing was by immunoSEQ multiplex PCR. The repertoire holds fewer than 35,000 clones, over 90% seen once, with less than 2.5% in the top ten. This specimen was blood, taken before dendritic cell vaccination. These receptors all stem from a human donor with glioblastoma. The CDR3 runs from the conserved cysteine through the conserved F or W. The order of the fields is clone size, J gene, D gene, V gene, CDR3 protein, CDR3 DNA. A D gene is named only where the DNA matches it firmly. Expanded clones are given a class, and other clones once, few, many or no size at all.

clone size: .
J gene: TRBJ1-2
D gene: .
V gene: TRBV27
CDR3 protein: CASSYYAGKREDGYTF
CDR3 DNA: TGTGCCAGCTCCTATTACGCGGGCAAACGGGAAGATGGCTACACCTTC

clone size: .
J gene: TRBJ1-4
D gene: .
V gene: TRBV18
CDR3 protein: CASSTAEVAVEKLFF
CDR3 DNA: TGTGCCAGCTCAACAGCGGAGGTTGCGGTCGAAAAACTGTTTTTT

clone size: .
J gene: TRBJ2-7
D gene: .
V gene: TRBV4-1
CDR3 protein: CASSQVGREFSEQYF
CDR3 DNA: TGCGCCAGCAGCCAAGTTGGCAGGGAATTTTCCGAGCAGTACTTC

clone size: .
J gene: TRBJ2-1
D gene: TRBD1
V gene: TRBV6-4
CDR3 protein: CASSKLPGQGMNEQFF
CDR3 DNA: TGTGCCAGCAGTAAACTACCGGGACAGGGGATGAATGAGCAGTTCTTC

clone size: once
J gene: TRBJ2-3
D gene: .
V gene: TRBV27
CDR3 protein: CASTGFSTDTQYF
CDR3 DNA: TGTGCCAGTACAGGTTTTAGCACAGATACGCAGTATTTT

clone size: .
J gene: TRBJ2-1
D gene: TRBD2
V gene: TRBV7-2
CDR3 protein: CASSSRGLAGDHNEQFF
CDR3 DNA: TGTGCCAGCAGCTCCAGAGGACTAGCGGGGGACCACAATGAGCAGTTCTTC

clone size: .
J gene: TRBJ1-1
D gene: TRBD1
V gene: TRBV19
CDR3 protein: CASSADRPRGTEAFF
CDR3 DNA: TGTGCCAGTAGTGCGGACAGGCCCAGGGGCACTGAAGCTTTCTTT

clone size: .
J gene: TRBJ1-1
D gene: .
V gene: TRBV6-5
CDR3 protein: CASSYSNRHPNTEAFF
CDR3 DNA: TGTGCCAGCAGTTACTCGAATCGACACCCGAACACTGAAGCTTTCTTT

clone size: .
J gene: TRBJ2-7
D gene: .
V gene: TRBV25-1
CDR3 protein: CASSAGGAHSYEQYF
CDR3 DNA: TGTGCCAGCAGTGCTGGGGGCGCCCACTCCTACGAGCAGTACTTC

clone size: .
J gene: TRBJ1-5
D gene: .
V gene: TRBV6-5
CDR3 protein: CASSRQVNQPQHF
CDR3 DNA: TGTGCCAGCAGTCGCCAGGTGAATCAGCCCCAGCATTTT

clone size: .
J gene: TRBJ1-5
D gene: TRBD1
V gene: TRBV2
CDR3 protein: CASSGGGGLSNQPQHF
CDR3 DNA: TGTGCCAGCAGTGGTGGAGGGGGCCTTAGCAATCAGCCCCAGCATTTT

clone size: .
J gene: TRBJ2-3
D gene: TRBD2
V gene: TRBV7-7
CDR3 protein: CASSFSGGADTQYF
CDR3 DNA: TGTGCCAGCAGCTTTAGCGGGGGCGCAGATACGCAGTATTTT

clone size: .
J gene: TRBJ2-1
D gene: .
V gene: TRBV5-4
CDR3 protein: CASSFGGANEQFF
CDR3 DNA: TGTGCCAGCAGCTTCGGAGGGGCCAATGAGCAGTTCTTC

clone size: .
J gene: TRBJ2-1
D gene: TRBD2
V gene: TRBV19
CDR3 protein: CASSREGWHYNEQFF
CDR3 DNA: TGTGCCAGTAGTAGGGAGGGTTGGCACTACAATGAGCAGTTCTTC

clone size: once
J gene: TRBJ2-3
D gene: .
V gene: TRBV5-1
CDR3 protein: CASSTGIEADTQYF
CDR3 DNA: TGCGCCAGCAGCACAGGGATAGAAGCAGATACGCAGTATTTT

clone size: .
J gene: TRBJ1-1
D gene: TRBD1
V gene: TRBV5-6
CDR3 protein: CASSRDRLNTEAFF
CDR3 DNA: TGTGCCAGCAGCAGGGACAGGCTCAACACTGAAGCTTTCTTT

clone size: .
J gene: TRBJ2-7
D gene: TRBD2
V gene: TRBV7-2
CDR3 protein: CASSLRRGAPYEQYF
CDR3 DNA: TGTGCCAGCAGCTTAAGGCGGGGGGCTCCCTACGAGCAGTACTTC

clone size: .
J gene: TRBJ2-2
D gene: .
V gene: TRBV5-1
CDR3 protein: CASSPPDFPLTGELFF
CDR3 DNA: TGCGCCAGCAGTCCCCCCGACTTTCCCCTGACCGGGGAGCTGTTTTTT

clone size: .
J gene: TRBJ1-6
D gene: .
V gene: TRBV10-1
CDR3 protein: CASSETLTGSPLHF
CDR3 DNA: TGCGCCAGCAGTGAGACCCTCACGGGTTCACCCCTCCACTTT

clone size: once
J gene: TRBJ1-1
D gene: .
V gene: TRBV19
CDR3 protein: CASTHRDSYNAFF
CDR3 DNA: TGTGCCAGTACCCATAGGGACTCTTACAACGCTTTCTTT

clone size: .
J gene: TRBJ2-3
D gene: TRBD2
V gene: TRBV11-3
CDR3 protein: CASSLRGAGGKATQYF
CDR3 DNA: TGTGCCAGCAGCCTCCGGGGAGCGGGGGGAAAGGCTACGCAGTATTTT

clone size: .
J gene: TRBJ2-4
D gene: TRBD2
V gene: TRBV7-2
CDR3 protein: CASSRGTISNAKNIQYF
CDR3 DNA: TGTGCCAGCAGCCGGGGGACTATCTCCAATGCCAAAAACATTCAGTACTTC

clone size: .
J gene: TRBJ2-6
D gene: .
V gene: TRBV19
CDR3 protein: CASKRGSSANVLTF
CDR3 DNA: TGTGCCAGTAAGCGCGGAAGTAGTGCCAACGTCCTGACTTTC

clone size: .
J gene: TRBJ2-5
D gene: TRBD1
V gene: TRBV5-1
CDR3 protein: CASSLATQQGETQYF
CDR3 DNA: TGCGCCAGCAGCTTGGCCACACAACAGGGGGAGACCCAGTACTTC

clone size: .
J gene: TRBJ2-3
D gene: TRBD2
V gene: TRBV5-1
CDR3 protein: CASRLAGGADTQYF
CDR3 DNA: TGCGCCAGCAGACTAGCGGGGGGGGCAGATACGCAGTATTTT

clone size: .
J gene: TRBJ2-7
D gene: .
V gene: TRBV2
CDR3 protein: CASVRADEQYF
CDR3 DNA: TGTGCCAGCGTACGTGCAGACGAGCAGTACTTC

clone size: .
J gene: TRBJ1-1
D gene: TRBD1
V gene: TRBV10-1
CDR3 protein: CASSADRDTEAFF
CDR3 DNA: TGCGCCAGCAGCGCGGACAGGGACACTGAAGCTTTCTTT

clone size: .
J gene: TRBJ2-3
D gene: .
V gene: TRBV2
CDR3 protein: CASSERRADTQYF
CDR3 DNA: TGTGCCAGCAGTGAAAGGAGGGCAGATACGCAGTATTTT

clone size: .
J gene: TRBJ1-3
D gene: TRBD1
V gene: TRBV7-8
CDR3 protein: CASSLEGAGGLTNSGNTIYF
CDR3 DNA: TGTGCCAGCAGCTTAGAAGGGGCAGGGGGCCTGACTAACTCTGGAAACACCATATATTTT

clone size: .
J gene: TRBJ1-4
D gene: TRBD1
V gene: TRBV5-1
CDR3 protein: CASSLAGGTNEKLFF
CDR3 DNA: TGCGCCAGCAGCTTGGCAGGGGGCACTAATGAAAAACTGTTTTTT

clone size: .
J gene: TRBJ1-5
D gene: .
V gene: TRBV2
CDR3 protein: CASRRREGIDQPQHF
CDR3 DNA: TGTGCCAGCCGGCGGAGGGAAGGTATCGATCAGCCCCAGCATTTT

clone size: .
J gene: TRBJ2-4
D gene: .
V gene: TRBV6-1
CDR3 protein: CASRDTKNIQYF
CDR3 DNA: TGTGCCAGCAGGGACACCAAAAACATTCAGTACTTC

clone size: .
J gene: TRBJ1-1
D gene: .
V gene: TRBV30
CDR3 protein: CAWRQELYTEAFF
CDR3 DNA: TGTGCCTGGAGACAAGAATTGTACACTGAAGCTTTCTTT

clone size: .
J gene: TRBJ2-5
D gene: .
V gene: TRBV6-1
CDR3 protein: CASSGPRFEIAVLETQYF
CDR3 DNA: TGTGCCAGCAGTGGGCCCCGCTTTGAAATAGCGGTTTTGGAGACCCAGTACTTC

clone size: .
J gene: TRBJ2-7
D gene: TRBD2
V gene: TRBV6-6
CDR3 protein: CATTTSGGRSYEQYF
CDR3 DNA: TGTGCCACCACAACTAGCGGGGGGCGATCCTACGAGCAGTACTTC

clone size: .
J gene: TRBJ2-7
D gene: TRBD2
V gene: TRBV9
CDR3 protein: CASSVGSGGLSPSEQYF
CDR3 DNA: TGTGCCAGCAGCGTAGGTAGCGGGGGCCTCTCCCCTTCCGAGCAGTACTTC

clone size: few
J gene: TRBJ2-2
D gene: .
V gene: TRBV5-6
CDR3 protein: CASSSLQGYRNTGELFF
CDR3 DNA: TGTGCCAGCAGCTCCTTACAGGGATATAGGAACACCGGGGAGCTGTTTTTT

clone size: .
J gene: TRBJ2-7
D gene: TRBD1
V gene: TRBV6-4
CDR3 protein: CASSAGTGGNYEQYF
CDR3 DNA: TGTGCCAGCAGTGCGGGGACAGGGGGCAACTACGAGCAGTACTTC

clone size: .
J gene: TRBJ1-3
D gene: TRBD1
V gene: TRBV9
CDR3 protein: CASSADRGPFPMAGNTIYF
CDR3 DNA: TGTGCCAGCAGCGCTGACAGGGGGCCGTTCCCAATGGCAGGAAACACCATATATTTT

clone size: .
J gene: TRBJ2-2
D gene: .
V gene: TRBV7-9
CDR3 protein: CASSLSAGLNTGELFF
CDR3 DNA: TGTGCCAGCAGCTTATCGGCAGGACTAAACACCGGGGAGCTGTTTTTT

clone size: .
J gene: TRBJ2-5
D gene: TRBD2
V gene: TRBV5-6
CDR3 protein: CASSLRPSGIETQYF
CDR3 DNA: TGTGCCAGCAGCTTGCGTCCTAGCGGGATTGAGACCCAGTACTTC

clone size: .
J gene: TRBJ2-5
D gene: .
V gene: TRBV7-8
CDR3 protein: CASSLDRQETQYF
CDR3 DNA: TGTGCCAGCAGCTTAGACAGACAAGAGACCCAGTACTTC

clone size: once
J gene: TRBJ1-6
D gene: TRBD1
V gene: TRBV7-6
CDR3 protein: CASSLRPGGNNSPLHF
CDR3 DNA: TGTGCCAGCAGCTTACGCCCAGGGGGTAATAATTCACCCCTCCACTTT

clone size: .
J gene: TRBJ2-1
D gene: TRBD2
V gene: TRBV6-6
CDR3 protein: CASSYPGLAGPNEQFF
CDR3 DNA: TGTGCCAGCAGTTACCCGGGACTAGCGGGTCCCAATGAGCAGTTCTTC

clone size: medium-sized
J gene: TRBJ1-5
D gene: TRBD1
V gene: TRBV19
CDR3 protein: CATTGDDPNQPQHF
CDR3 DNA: TGTGCCACTACAGGGGACGACCCCAATCAGCCCCAGCATTTT

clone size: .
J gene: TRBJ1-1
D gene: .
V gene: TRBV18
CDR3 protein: CASSPPLGGAEAFF
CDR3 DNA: TGTGCCAGCTCACCACCGCTTGGAGGGGCTGAAGCTTTCTTT

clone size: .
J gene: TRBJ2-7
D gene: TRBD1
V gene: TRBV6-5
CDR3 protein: CASSYSRTGTYEQYF
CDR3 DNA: TGTGCCAGCAGTTACTCTAGGACAGGGACATACGAGCAGTACTTC

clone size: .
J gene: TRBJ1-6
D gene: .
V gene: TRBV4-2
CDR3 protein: CASSPDDSYNSPLHF
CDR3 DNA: TGTGCCAGCAGCCCGGATGACTCCTATAATTCCCCCCTCCACTTT

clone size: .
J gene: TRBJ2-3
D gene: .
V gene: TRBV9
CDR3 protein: CASSVGGSRFNTQYF
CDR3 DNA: TGTGCCAGCAGCGTAGGGGGCTCACGATTCAATACGCAGTATTTT

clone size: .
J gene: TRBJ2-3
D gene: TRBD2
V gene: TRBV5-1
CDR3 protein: CASSQIAGAGGADTQYF
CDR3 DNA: TGCGCCAGCAGTCAAATAGCGGGGGCCGGAGGGGCAGATACGCAGTATTTT

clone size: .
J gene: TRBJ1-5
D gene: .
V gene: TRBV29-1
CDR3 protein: CSVGRNRNQPQHF
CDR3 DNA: TGCAGCGTGGGCCGTAACAGGAATCAGCCCCAGCATTTT

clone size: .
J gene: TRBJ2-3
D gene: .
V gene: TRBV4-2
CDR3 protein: CASSLNRGSSTDTQYF
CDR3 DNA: TGTGCCAGCAGCCTCAACCGCGGTTCCAGCACAGATACGCAGTATTTT

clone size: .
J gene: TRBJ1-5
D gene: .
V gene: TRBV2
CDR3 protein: CASSDWGGPNNQPQHF
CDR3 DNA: TGTGCCAGCAGCGACTGGGGGGGGCCCAACAATCAGCCCCAGCATTTT

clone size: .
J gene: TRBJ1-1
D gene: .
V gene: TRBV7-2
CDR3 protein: CASSLVTGGTEAFF
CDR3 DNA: TGTGCCAGCAGCTTAGTGACGGGGGGCACTGAAGCTTTCTTT

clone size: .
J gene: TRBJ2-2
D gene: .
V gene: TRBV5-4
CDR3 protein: CASSTPGASTGELFF
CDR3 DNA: TGTGCCAGCAGCACCCCAGGGGCGTCCACCGGGGAGCTGTTTTTT